This T cell receptor beta chain was documented in a study of blood T cell repertoires in COVID-19. Profiled with immunoSEQ multiplex PCR; TCRdb holds only in-frame clones, not every one. This repertoire shows under 250,000 clones, around 86% found once; its top ten account for roughly 5.2%. This CDR3 is built from 16 residues. The germline V gene has CDR1 LGHNA and CDR2 YSLEER. V gave up 1 base and J gave up 4 bases, with 14 bases separating them. The Seattle site enrolled patients during active infection and followed them longitudinally. The sequencing sample was made of peripheral blood. The rearrangement joins TRBV4-3 to TRBJ2-1, with D tentatively TRBD2 (5 bases). The origin of this receptor is a woman of 80 years or more with COVID-19, enrolled during active disease. The CDR3 nucleotides are TGCGCCAGCAGCCAAGCGGATAAGGGCGGGTACAATGAGCAGTTCTTC. Translated: CASSQADKGGYNEQFF.